The 15 T cell receptor beta chains below all came from one sample that was sequenced in a study of T cells after yellow fever vaccination. MiXCR, applied by TCRdb to the 5' RACE reads, yields one record per CDR3 protein. This table has hundreds of thousands of distinct CDR3 sequences, about a sixth appearing once. The sample here was PBMCs, taken 5 to 6 days after the first yellow fever vaccination. These receptor sequences come from a man younger than 35 who received the YFV17D yellow fever vaccine.

The V and J genes are TRBV28 and TRBJ2-5; the match to TRBD2 covers 11 bases. The V gene's germline CDR1 is MDHEN and CDR2 SYDVKM. The CDR3 consists of 15 residues. V lost 10 bases, J lost 2 bases, and 9 bases stayed unmatched. CDR3 protein: CATRPASGGQETQYF. The CDR3 region has the DNA TGTGCCACCCGCCCGGCTAGCGGGGGGCAAGAGACCCAGTACTTC.

In its sample, this clonotype was seen a few times. J is TRBJ2-3 and V is TRBV6-1; no reliable D call. CDR1 MNHNS and CDR2 SASEGT come from the germline V gene. V gave up 1 base and J gave up 2 bases, with 13 bases separating them. This CDR3 region has 16 residues. The CDR3 is CASSEGASPPTDTQYF. CDR3 DNA sequence: TGTGCCAGCAGTGAAGGGGCCAGTCCCCCCACAGATACGCAGTATTTT.

This clonotype was counted a single time. The chain links TRBV27 to TRBJ2-6; D is uncertain. There are 18 residues in the CDR3. Germline V gene lookup returns CDR1 MNHEY and CDR2 SMNVEV (reference sequence). V lost 6 bases, J lost 0 bases, and 18 bases lay in between. CDR3 sequence: CASRPPLHQFSGANVLTF. In DNA form, the CDR3 reads TGTGCCAGCAGACCTCCCTTGCATCAGTTCTCTGGGGCCAACGTCCTGACTTTC.

This clonotype was seen only a few times. The chain employs TRBV18 and TRBJ2-5; D gene unclear. The germline V and J ends were trimmed by 6 bases and 0 bases, with 8 bases remaining between them. There are 13 residues in the CDR3. CDR1 is KGHSH and CDR2 is LQKENI in the germline V gene. CDR3 amino acids: CASSAPDQETQYF. CDR3 in DNA: TGTGCCAGCTCTGCCCCGGACCAAGAGACCCAGTACTTC. Full variable domain (outside the CDR3, taken from reference TRBV18 and TRBJ2-5): NAGVMQNPRHLVRRRGQEARLRCSPMKGHSHVYWYRQLPEEGLKFMVYLQKENIIDESGMPKERFSAEFPKEGPSILRIQQVVRGDSAAYFCASSAPDQETQYFGPGTRLLVL.

The V and J genes are TRBV28 and TRBJ2-1; D might be TRBD2 (5 bases). This CDR3 is 13 amino acids long. Germline lookup yields CDR1 MDHEN and CDR2 SYDVKM. Trimming cost V 7 bases and J 6 bases, with 13 bases left between them. CDR3 protein: CASTSPPLNEQFF. The DNA for the CDR3 is TGTGCCAGCACTAGCCCACCCCTCAATGAGCAGTTCTTC.

This chain joins TRBV7-2 and TRBJ2-1, with D perhaps TRBD2 (7 bases). V lost 6 bases to trimming and J lost 1 base, with 10 bases between them. Germline V lookup: CDR1 SGHTA, CDR2 FQGNSA. The CDR3 has 14 residues. CDR3: CASRRGLSYNEQFF. In nucleotides, the CDR3 is TGTGCCAGCAGGCGGGGGCTATCCTACAATGAGCAGTTCTTC.

The chain combines TRBV19 with TRBJ2-1; 9 positions match TRBD2. Germline V CDR1 and CDR2: LNHDA, SQIVND (reference sequence). V lost 2 bases and J lost 7; bases outside the gene matches: 0. The CDR3 is 13 amino acids. CDR3: CASSISGGNEQFF. For the CDR3, the DNA is TGTGCCAGTAGTATAAGCGGGGGGAATGAGCAGTTCTTC.

This clonotype turned up a few times. CDR3 nucleotide sequence: TGCGCCAGCAGACCCGGGGCCATATACTACGAGCAGTACTTC. It yields the protein CASRPGAIYYEQYF. This chain uses TRBV5-1 with TRBJ2-7; D may match TRBD1 or TRBD2 (5 bases each). This CDR3 has 14 amino acids. V gave up 5 bases and J gave up 3 bases, with 15 bases separating them. The germline CDR1 and CDR2 sequences are SGHRS and YFSETQ.

There are a few counts of this clonotype. The CDR3 spells CASSIFGTGAYNEQFF. DNA for the CDR3: TGTGCCAGTAGTATATTCGGGACAGGGGCATACAATGAGCAGTTCTTC. This sequence joins TRBV19 and TRBJ2-1; 10 bases align to TRBD1. The germline CDR1 and CDR2 sequences are LNHDA and SQIVND (reference sequence). J was trimmed by 4 bases and V by 2 bases; bases with no gene match: 5. The CDR3 is 16 residues long.

This clonotype was counted a few times. Because the CDR3's place on the DNA is in doubt, the DNA is left out and the CDR3 is given as listed by TCRdb. The V call is TRBV27, the J call TRBJ1-5. Inclusive of both ends, the CDR3 amounts to 14 amino acids. CDR1 is MNHEY, CDR2 SMNVEV, per germline (reference sequence). CDR3 in amino acids: CASSSSDGNQPQHF.

This clonotype was seen only a few times. The rearrangement joins TRBV30 to TRBJ1-2, with TRBD1 matching 8 bases. CDR1 and CDR2 (germline): GTSNPN, SVGIG (reference sequence). This CDR3 has 13 residues. The ends lost 2 bases at V and 6 bases at J; junction bases unmatched: 5. The CDR3 nucleotides read TGTGCCTGGAGTTTCAGGGGGCAAGATGGCTACACCTTC. Encoded protein: CAWSFRGQDGYTF.

The chain employs TRBV25-1 and TRBJ2-5; TRBD2 matches 9 bases. From germline, CDR1 is MGHDK and CDR2 SYGVNS. After removal of 1 base from V and 5 bases from J, the junction contained 8 bases not matched to a gene. The CDR3 consists of 16 residues. CDR3 residues: CASSELSGGPHETQYF. CDR3 DNA sequence: TGTGCCAGCAGTGAATTGAGCGGGGGGCCACATGAGACCCAGTACTTC. The complete variable domain, with remaining parts taken from reference TRBV25-1 and TRBJ2-5, reads EADIYQTPRYLVIGTGKKITLECSQTMGHDKMYWYQQDPGMELHLIHYSYGVNSTEKGDLSSESTVSRIRTEHFPLTLESARPSHTSQYLCASSELSGGPHETQYFGPGTRLLVL.

This chain links TRBV7-7 with TRBJ2-5; the match to TRBD2 covers 10 bases. CDR1 and CDR2 (germline): SSHAT, FNYEAQ (reference sequence). This CDR3 contains 12 residues. CDR3: CASGGPRGTQYF. CDR3 DNA sequence: TGTGCTAGCGGGGGGCCAAGAGGGACCCAGTACTTC. Full variable domain (rest looked up from reference TRBV7-7 and TRBJ2-5): GAGVSQSPRYKVTKRGQDVTLRCDPISSHATLYWYQQALGQGPEFLTYFNYEAQPDKSGLPSDRFSAERPEGSISTLTIQRTEQRDSAMYRCASGGPRGTQYFGPGTRLLVL.

For the CDR3, the DNA is TGTGCCAGCAGCCGCCAGGGGCCAGCGGGGCTCACAGATACGCAGTATTTT. The encoded protein is CASSRQGPAGLTDTQYF. The chain recombines TRBV7-3 with TRBJ2-3, with a possible D match to TRBD2 (7 bases). Germline CDR1 reads SGHTA; CDR2 reads FQGTGA. This CDR3 contains 17 residues. The V gene lost 5 bases and the J gene lost 2 bases, with 20 bases spanning the gap.

The chain carries TRBV5-1 and TRBJ2-3, with TRBD2 identical over 16 bases. Germline CDR1 and CDR2: SGHRS and YFSETQ. The CDR3 loop spans 18 amino acids. After removal of 3 bases from V and 4 bases from J, the junction contained 8 bases not matched to a gene. For the CDR3, the DNA is TGCGCCAGCAGCTCAGGGGGACTAGCGGGGGGGCCTCCAGATACGCAGTATTTT. Protein sequence: CASSSGGLAGGPPDTQYF.